The 29 T cell receptor beta chains presented below share a single source sample, sequenced in a study of blood T cell repertoires in COVID-19. Libraries were prepared by immunoSEQ multiplex PCR; TCRdb keeps only in-frame clonotypes and omits some of them. Among around 170,000 clones listed, approximately 80% were seen once. Material for sequencing was peripheral blood. Receptors originate from a man between 65 and 85 years old who had recovered from COVID-19.

The V gene is TRBV27, the J gene TRBJ2-7; TRBD2 matches at 8 bases. This CDR3 contains 15 residues. The V gene end was trimmed by 2 bases and the J gene end by 4 bases; junction bases not matched to a gene: 7. Germline V gene sequence: CDR1 MNHEY, CDR2 SMNVEV (reference sequence). In DNA form, the CDR3 reads TGTGCCAGCAGTTTACTGGCGGGAGGACCATACGAGCAGTACTTC. Its translation: CASSLLAGGPYEQYF.

The V and J genes are TRBV6-5 and TRBJ1-6; 9 bases map to TRBD1. The CDR3 length is 16 residues. V dropped 0 bases and J dropped 9; count of bases not matched to a gene: 6. Germline V gene lookup returns CDR1 MNHEY and CDR2 SVGAGI. The CDR3: CASSYSGQGYGSPLHF. CDR3 DNA sequence: TGTGCCAGCAGTTACTCGGGACAGGGATACGGTTCACCCCTCCACTTT.

V is TRBV6-5 and J is TRBJ2-1; possible D gene TRBD2, 5 bases. Germline V CDR1 and CDR2: MNHEY, SVGAGI. This CDR3 region has 13 residues. Trimming cost V 4 bases and J 9 bases, with 13 bases left between them. The CDR3 region is CASSSDYRAEQFF. The CDR3 region has the DNA TGTGCCAGCAGTTCTGACTATCGAGCTGAGCAGTTCTTC.

This clone was counted between two and nine times. The rearrangement joins TRBV5-6 to TRBJ2-7, with 9 nucleotides matching TRBD2. CDR3 length equals 15 residues. The V segment lost 3 bases and the J segment 2 bases; nucleotides outside the gene matches: 6. Germline values: CDR1 SGHDT, CDR2 YYEEEE. As DNA, the CDR3 is TGTGCCAGCAGCTACAGCGGGAGGCCCACCTACGAGCAGTACTTC. Protein: CASSYSGRPTYEQYF.

The chain links TRBV3-1 (or the pseudogene TRBV3-2) to TRBJ2-3, with TRBD2 matching over 8 bases. V shed 1 base, J shed 1 base, and the junction held 10 bases outside the gene matches. Germline lookup yields CDR1 LGHDT and CDR2 YNNKEL (reference sequence). The CDR3 spans 18 residues. CDR3 sequence reads: CASSQVSGTVSGTDTQYF. The CDR3, as DNA: TGTGCCAGCAGCCAAGTTAGCGGGACCGTTAGCGGCACAGATACGCAGTATTTT.

The CDR3 DNA reads TGCGCCAGCACCCGCACTGGACAGGGGGCTGTAGAGACCCAGTACTTC. Its translation: CASTRTGQGAVETQYF. V usage is TRBV5-1 and J usage is TRBJ2-5; TRBD1 matches 11 bases. With 6 bases clipped from V and 4 bases from J, the junction kept 11 bases outside the gene matches. The germline V gene has CDR1 SGHRS and CDR2 YFSETQ. The CDR3 consists of 16 residues.

The V call is TRBV27, the J call TRBJ1-4, with no clear D. With 0 bases removed from V and 10 bases from J, the gap between germline ends came to 12 bases. Germline values: CDR1 MNHEY, CDR2 SMNVEV (reference sequence). This CDR3 is 14 amino acids long. The CDR3: CASSLSPTLGKLFF. The CDR3 nucleotides read TGTGCCAGCAGTTTATCGCCGACTCTAGGAAAACTGTTTTTT.

This sequence joins TRBV21-1 and TRBJ2-1; the table gives TRBD2 as D, unverified against the DNA. TRBV21-1 is a recognized pseudogene. This CDR3 contains 15 residues. CDR3 DNA sequence: TGTGCCAGCAGCACCTCGAGCGGGAGCTACAATGAGCAGTTCTTC. Translation: CASSTSSGSYNEQFF.

The chain carries TRBV10-3 and TRBJ2-5, with TRBD2 matching over 10 bases. V was pared by 6 bases and J by 5 bases, with 9 bases of the junction left unmatched. The CDR3 has 15 amino acids. Germline CDR1 reads ENHRY; CDR2 reads SYGVKD. The CDR3 loop reads CAIRPSGSLGETQYF. CDR3 nucleotide sequence: TGTGCCATCAGGCCTAGCGGGAGTTTGGGTGAGACCCAGTACTTC.

The gene calls are TRBV5-4 and TRBJ1-2, with 9 positions matching TRBD1. The CDR3 has 17 amino acids. Germline V gene data show CDR1 as SGHNT and CDR2 as YYREEE (reference sequence). J gave up 6 bases and V 0 bases, and 12 bases lay outside the gene matches. In DNA, the CDR3 is TGTGCCAGCAGCTTGGCGAGGGCTCTACAGGGGGCTAATGGCTACACCTTC. Translation: CASSLARALQGANGYTF.

The chain couples TRBV9 to TRBJ1-2; D uncertain. V dropped 2 bases and J dropped 4 bases, with 18 bases sitting between them. CDR1 SGDLS and CDR2 YYNGEE come from the germline V gene. The CDR3 extends over 16 amino acids. The CDR3, as DNA: TGTGCCAGCAGCGTTGACTCCACCCCGCTTATCTATGGCTACACCTTC. Translated: CASSVDSTPLIYGYTF.

CDR3: CASSQDKRAFYNEQFF. CDR3 sequence (DNA): TGTGCCAGCAGCCAAGATAAGCGGGCGTTTTACAATGAGCAGTTCTTC. The genes are TRBV3-1 (or the pseudogene TRBV3-2) and TRBJ2-1; D may be TRBD2 (6 bases). V was pared by 0 bases and J by 4 bases, with 13 bases between. The CDR3 spans 16 residues. Germline V gene sequence: CDR1 LGHDT, CDR2 YNNKEL (reference sequence).

The chain employs TRBV28 and TRBJ1-2; 10 positions match TRBD1. This CDR3 has 16 residues. Germline V lookup: CDR1 MDHEN, CDR2 SYDVKM. The V and J ends lost 3 bases and 3 bases, in that order; junction bases with no gene match: 7. This chain's CDR3 is CASSFSGTGAHYGYTF. Here the CDR3 DNA reads TGTGCCAGCAGTTTTTCCGGGACAGGGGCTCACTATGGCTACACCTTC.

The chain carries TRBV7-9 and TRBJ2-7; the match to TRBD2 covers 13 bases. This CDR3 region has 19 residues. After removal of 5 bases from V and 2 bases from J, the junction contained 15 bases not matched to a gene. Germline loops: CDR1 SEHNR, CDR2 FQNEAQ (reference sequence). The CDR3 protein is CASSRRTSGSQPRPYEQYF. CDR3 in DNA: TGTGCCAGCAGCAGGAGGACTAGCGGGAGTCAACCCAGACCCTACGAGCAGTACTTC.

CDR3 sequence (DNA): TGTGCCAGCTCAAAGCATCCAGGGGAGATCACAGATACGCAGTATTTT. This codes for CASSKHPGEITDTQYF. The gene calls are TRBV2 and TRBJ2-3; D might be TRBD1 (6 bases). Trimming shortened V by 8 bases and J by 2 bases, and 20 bases separated the two germline ends. This CDR3 contains 16 residues. Germline V gene sequence: CDR1 SNHLY, CDR2 FYNNEI.

This sequence joins TRBV3-1 (or the pseudogene TRBV3-2) and TRBJ2-3; D possibly corresponds to TRBD1 (6 bases). V lost 2 bases and J lost 4, with 25 bases in between. Germline V gene sequence: CDR1 LGHDT, CDR2 YNNKEL (reference sequence). The CDR3 runs to 19 residues. The chain's CDR3 is CASSQLIARQVGASDTQYF. CDR3 coding DNA: TGTGCCAGCAGCCAACTTATCGCGCGACAGGTGGGGGCTTCAGATACGCAGTATTTT.

The rearrangement joins TRBV5-1 to TRBJ1-3; D is perhaps TRBD1 (6 bases). Between the trimmed V and J ends, which lost 5 bases and 0 bases, there was a span of 6 bases. Germline V gives CDR1 SGHRS, CDR2 YFSETQ. The CDR3 spans 13 residues. The CDR3 loop reads CASRDSSGNTIYF. Written as DNA, the CDR3 is TGCGCCAGCAGGGACAGCTCTGGAAACACCATATATTTT.

The CDR3 here is CASRTGASTDTQYF. DNA of the CDR3: TGTGCCAGCAGGACAGGGGCTAGCACAGATACGCAGTATTTT. This chain links TRBV6-5 with TRBJ2-3, with TRBD1 identical over 8 bases. CDR3 size: 14 residues. Germline-derived CDR1 and CDR2 are MNHEY and SVGAGI. Trimming at V came to 6 bases and at J to 0 bases, leaving 2 bases not matched to a gene.

This clone was seen only a few times. V gene TRBV9 combines with J gene TRBJ1-6; no reliable D call. The V gene lost 1 base and the J gene lost 5 bases, with 10 bases spanning the gap. Germline V gives CDR1 SGDLS, CDR2 YYNGEE. The length of the CDR3 is 15 residues. The CDR3 region has the DNA TGTGCCAGCAGCGTATTAGACAAAGATAATTCACCCCTCCACTTT. Protein product: CASSVLDKDNSPLHF. Together with reference TRBV9 and TRBJ1-6, the CDR3 gives the full variable domain: DSGVTQTPKHLITATGQRVTLRCSPRSGDLSVYWYQQSLDQGLQFLIQYYNGEERAKGNILERFSAQQFPDLHSELNLSSLELGDSALYFCASSVLDKDNSPLHFGNGTRLTVT.

The chain recombines TRBV27 with TRBJ2-5; 7 nucleotides align to TRBD1. Germline V gene lookup returns CDR1 MNHEY and CDR2 SMNVEV (reference sequence). This CDR3 has 14 amino acids. V dropped 4 bases and J dropped 5; count of bases not matched to a gene: 7. The DNA of the CDR3 is TGTGCCAGCAGTTCTCGACAGGGATACGAGACCCAGTACTTC. Its protein product is CASSSRQGYETQYF.

This clone was seen just once. The V call is TRBV9, the J call TRBJ2-1, with 7 bases fitting TRBD2. Germline V gives CDR1 SGDLS, CDR2 YYNGEE. Germline trimming cut 0 bases from V and 7 bases from J; bases unmatched to any gene: 10. The CDR3 totals 16 residues. The CDR3 region is CASSVGGTGGSNEQFF. The CDR3, as DNA: TGTGCCAGCAGCGTAGGCGGGACGGGAGGTTCTAATGAGCAGTTCTTC.

This chain links TRBV5-1 with TRBJ2-7; 9 positions match TRBD1. CDR1 and CDR2 from the germline V gene are SGHRS and YFSETQ. The CDR3 sequence is 14 residues long. The trim removed 4 bases at V and 2 bases at J, leaving 4 bases unmatched. CDR3 in amino acids: CASSPGTGTYEQYF. DNA of the CDR3: TGCGCCAGCAGCCCCGGGACAGGGACCTACGAGCAGTACTTC.

V usage is TRBV5-1 and J usage is TRBJ2-1, with D possibly TRBD1 on 7 matching bases. The CDR3 length is 15 residues. Germline V lookup: CDR1 SGHRS, CDR2 YFSETQ. Trimming took 4 bases from V and 6 from J, leaving 17 bases between them. DNA for the CDR3: TGCGCCAGCAGCCCGGGGTGGAGGGGGCTCAATGAGCAGTTCTTC. Encoded protein: CASSPGWRGLNEQFF.

The chain is built from TRBV28 and TRBJ2-7; TRBD2 aligns across 7 bases. The J segment lost 3 bases and the V segment lost 2 bases, leaving 7 bases of the junction unmatched. The germline V gene encodes CDR1 MDHEN and CDR2 SYDVKM. The CDR3 is made up of 15 amino acids. CDR3 protein: CASSLDGTGGYEQYF. The CDR3 DNA is TGTGCCAGCAGTTTAGACGGGACGGGGGGCTACGAGCAGTACTTC.

The chain recombines TRBV6-5 with TRBJ1-1; D perhaps matches TRBD1 (5 bases). Germline lookup yields CDR1 MNHEY and CDR2 SVGAGI. V shed 0 bases and J shed 3 bases, with 14 bases lying between them. This CDR3 is built from 16 residues. The CDR3 nucleotides read TGTGCCAGCAGTTACTCGTTTAACAGGCAAGACACTGAAGCTTTCTTT. This translates into CASSYSFNRQDTEAFF.

This clone appeared a few times. The chain joins TRBV13 to TRBJ1-1; no firm D call. The CDR3 loop spans 13 amino acids. The V end was cut by 5 bases, the J end by 5 bases, with 12 bases between. CDR1 is PRHDT, CDR2 FYEKMQ, per germline (reference sequence). CDR3 DNA sequence: TGTGCCAGCAGCCCCCGAGGACTAACTGAAGCTTTCTTT. This encodes CASSPRGLTEAFF. Using reference TRBV13 and TRBJ1-1 for the parts outside the CDR3, the full variable domain is AAGVIQSPRHLIKEKRETATLKCYPIPRHDTVYWYQQGPGQDPQFLISFYEKMQSDKGSIPDRFSAQQFSDYHSELNMSSLELGDSALYFCASSPRGLTEAFFGQGTRLTVV.

The chain uses TRBV6-5 and TRBJ1-5; D possibly corresponds to TRBD1 (5 bases). This CDR3 has 13 amino acids. The V end lost 5 bases, the J end lost 4 bases, and 9 bases lay between the germline ends. The V gene's germline CDR1 is MNHEY and CDR2 SVGAGI. The CDR3 reads CASSPDRNQPQHF. CDR3 coding DNA: TGTGCCAGCAGTCCCGACAGAAATCAGCCCCAGCATTTT.

This chain uses TRBV7-9 with TRBJ1-4, with 9 bases identical to TRBD1. The ends lost 4 bases at V and 8 bases at J; junction bases unmatched: 5. This CDR3 is built from 14 residues. Germline loops: CDR1 SEHNR, CDR2 FQNEAQ (reference sequence). CDR3 sequence reads: CASSSQGAGEKLFF. The CDR3 DNA is TGTGCCAGCAGCTCACAGGGGGCCGGGGAAAAACTGTTTTTT.

This clone was detected many times. The CDR3, as DNA: TGTGCCAGCAGTTCACAGCAGAATCAGCCCCAGCATTTT. Protein product: CASSSQQNQPQHF. The genes are TRBV6-5 and TRBJ1-5, with D hard to call. The germline CDR1 and CDR2 sequences are MNHEY and SVGAGI. CDR3 length: 13 amino acids. The germline V and J ends were trimmed by 4 bases and 4 bases, with 8 bases remaining between them.